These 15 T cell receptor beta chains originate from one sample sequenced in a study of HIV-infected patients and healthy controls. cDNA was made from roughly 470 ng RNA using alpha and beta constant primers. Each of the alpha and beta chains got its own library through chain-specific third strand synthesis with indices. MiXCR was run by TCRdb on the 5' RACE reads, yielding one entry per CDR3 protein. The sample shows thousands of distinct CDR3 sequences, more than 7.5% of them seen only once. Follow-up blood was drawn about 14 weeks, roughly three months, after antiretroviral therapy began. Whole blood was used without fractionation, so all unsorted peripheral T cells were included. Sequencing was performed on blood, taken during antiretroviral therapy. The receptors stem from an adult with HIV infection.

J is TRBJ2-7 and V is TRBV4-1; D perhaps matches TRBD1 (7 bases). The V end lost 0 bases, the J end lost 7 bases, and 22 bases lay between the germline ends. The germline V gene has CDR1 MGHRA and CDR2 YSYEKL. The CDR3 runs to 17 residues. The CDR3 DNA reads TGCGCCAGCAGCCAAGATCGGGGGACAGTTGAAAGTGAGGAGCAGTACTTC. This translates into CASSQDRGTVESEEQYF.

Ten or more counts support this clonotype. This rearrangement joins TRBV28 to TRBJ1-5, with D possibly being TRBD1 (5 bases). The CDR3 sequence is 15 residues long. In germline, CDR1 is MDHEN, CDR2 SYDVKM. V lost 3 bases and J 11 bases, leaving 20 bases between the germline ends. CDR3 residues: CASSFLTDLGSAQHF. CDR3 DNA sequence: TGTGCCAGCAGTTTCCTGACAGACTTGGGATCAGCCCAGCATTTT.

The CDR3 DNA is TGTGCAAGTCGCTCAACAGGACTAGCGGGAGGCCTGTACAATGAGCAGTTCTTC. It yields the protein CASRSTGLAGGLYNEQFF. The chain carries TRBV12-2 and TRBJ2-1; the DNA was not compared with TRBD2, the D call given in the table. TRBV12-2 constitutes a pseudogene. This CDR3 spans 18 amino acids.

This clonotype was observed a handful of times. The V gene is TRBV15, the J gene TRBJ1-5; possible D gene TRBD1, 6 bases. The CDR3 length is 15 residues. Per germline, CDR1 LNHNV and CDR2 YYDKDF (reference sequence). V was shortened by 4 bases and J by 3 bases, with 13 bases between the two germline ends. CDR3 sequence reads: CATSTTGATNQPQHF. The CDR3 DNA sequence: TGTGCCACCAGCACAACGGGGGCCACCAATCAGCCCCAGCATTTT.

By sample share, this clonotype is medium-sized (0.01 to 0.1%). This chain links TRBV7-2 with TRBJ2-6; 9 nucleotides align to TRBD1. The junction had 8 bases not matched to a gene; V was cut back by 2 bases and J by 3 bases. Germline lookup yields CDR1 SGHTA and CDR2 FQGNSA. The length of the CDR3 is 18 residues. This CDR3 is CASSLYGTGFFGANVLTF. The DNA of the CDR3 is TGTGCCAGCAGCTTATACGGGACAGGGTTTTTTGGGGCCAACGTCCTGACTTTC.

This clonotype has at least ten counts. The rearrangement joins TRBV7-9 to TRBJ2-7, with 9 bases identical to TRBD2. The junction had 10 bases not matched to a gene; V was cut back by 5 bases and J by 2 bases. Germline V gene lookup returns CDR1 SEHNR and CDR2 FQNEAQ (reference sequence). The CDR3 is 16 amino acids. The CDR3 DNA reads TGTGCCAGCAGCCCCTCGGGTAGCGGGAGTCCCTACGAGCAGTACTTC. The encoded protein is CASSPSGSGSPYEQYF.

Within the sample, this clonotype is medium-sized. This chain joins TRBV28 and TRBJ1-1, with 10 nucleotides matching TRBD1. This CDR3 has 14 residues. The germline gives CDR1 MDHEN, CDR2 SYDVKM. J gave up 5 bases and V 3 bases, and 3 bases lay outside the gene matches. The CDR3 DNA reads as TGTGCCAGCAGTTTGAAGGGACAGGGGACTGAAGCTTTCTTT. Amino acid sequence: CASSLKGQGTEAFF. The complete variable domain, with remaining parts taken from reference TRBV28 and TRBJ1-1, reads DVKVTQSSRYLVKRTGEKVFLECVQDMDHENMFWYRQDPGLGLRLIYFSYDVKMKEKGDIPEGYSVSREKKERFSLILESASTNQTSMYLCASSLKGQGTEAFFGQGTRLTVV.

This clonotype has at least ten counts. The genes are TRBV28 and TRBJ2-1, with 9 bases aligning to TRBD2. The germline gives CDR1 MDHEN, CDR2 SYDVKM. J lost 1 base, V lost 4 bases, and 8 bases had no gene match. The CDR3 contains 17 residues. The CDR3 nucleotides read TGTGCCAGCAGTTATTTGGCGGGAGGGCCTTCCTACAATGAGCAGTTCTTC. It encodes CASSYLAGGPSYNEQFF.

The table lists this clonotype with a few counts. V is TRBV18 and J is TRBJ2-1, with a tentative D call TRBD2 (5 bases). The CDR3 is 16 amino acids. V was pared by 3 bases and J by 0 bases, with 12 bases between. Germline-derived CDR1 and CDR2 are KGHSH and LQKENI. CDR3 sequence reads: CASSPREGSSYNEQFF. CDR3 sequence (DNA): TGTGCCAGCTCACCCCGAGAGGGAAGCTCCTACAATGAGCAGTTCTTC.

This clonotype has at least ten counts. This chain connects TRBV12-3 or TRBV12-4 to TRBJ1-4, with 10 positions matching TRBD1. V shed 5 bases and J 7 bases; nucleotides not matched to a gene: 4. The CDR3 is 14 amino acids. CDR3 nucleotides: TGTGCCAGCAGTCGGGACAGGGGAAGTGAAAAACTGTTTTTT. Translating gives CASSRDRGSEKLFF.

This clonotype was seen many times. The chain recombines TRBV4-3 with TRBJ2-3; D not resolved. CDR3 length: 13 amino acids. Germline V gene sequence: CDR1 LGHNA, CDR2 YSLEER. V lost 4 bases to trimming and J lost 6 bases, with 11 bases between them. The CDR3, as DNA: TGCGCCAGCAGCCCCTCCGTTGGGGATACGCAGTATTTT. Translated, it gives CASSPSVGDTQYF.

For the CDR3, the DNA is TGCAGCGTTGATCCGGCAGGGGAAGCTTTCTTT. This codes for CSVDPAGEAFF. V is TRBV29-1 and J is TRBJ1-1; D possibly corresponds to TRBD1 (5 bases). CDR1 and CDR2 (germline): SQVTM, ANQGSEA. Trimming took 3 bases from V and 8 from J, leaving 10 bases between them. The CDR3 has 11 residues.

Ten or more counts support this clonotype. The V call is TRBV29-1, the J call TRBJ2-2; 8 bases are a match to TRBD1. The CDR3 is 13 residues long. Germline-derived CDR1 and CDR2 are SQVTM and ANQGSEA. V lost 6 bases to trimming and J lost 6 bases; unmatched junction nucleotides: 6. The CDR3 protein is CSVPGRGPGELFF. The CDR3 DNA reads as TGCAGCGTGCCGGGCAGGGGGCCCGGGGAGCTGTTTTTT.

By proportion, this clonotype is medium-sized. CDR3 nucleotides: TGTGCCAGCTCACCACCCGCGGGGGGGCCCTACAATGAGCAGTTCTTC. Its protein product is CASSPPAGGPYNEQFF. The J gene is TRBJ2-1, the V gene TRBV18, with 9 bases fitting TRBD2. The germline V gene has CDR1 KGHSH and CDR2 LQKENI. The CDR3 runs to 16 residues. J gave up 2 bases and V 0 bases, and 2 bases lay outside the gene matches.

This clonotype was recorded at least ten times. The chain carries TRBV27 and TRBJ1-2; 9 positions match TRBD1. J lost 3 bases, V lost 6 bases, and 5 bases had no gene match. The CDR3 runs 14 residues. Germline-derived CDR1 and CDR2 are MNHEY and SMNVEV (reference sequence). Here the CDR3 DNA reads TGTGCCAGCAGGGAGGACAGGGGAGACTATGGCTACACCTTC. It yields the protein CASREDRGDYGYTF.